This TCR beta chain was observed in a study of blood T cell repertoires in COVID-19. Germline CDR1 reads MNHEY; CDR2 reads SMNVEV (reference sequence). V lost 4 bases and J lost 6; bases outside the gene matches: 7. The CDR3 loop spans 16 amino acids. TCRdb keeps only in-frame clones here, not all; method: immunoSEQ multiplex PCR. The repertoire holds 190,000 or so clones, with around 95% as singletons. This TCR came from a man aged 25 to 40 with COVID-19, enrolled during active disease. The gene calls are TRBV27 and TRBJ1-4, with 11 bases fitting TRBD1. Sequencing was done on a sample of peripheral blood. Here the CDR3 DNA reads TGTGCCAGCAGTTCCTTGGCGGGACAGGGGGATGAAAAACTGTTTTTT. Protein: CASSSLAGQGDEKLFF.